This T cell receptor beta chain appears in the sequencing data of a study of blood T cell repertoires in COVID-19. Across the whole study: The origin of the acute and convalescent COVID-19 samples was the United States, Italy and Spain.

This CDR3 contains 12 residues. V lost 5 bases and J lost 8, with 12 bases in between. Libraries were prepared by immunoSEQ multiplex PCR; TCRdb keeps only in-frame clonotypes and omits some of them. Altogether 60,000 to 90,000 clones are present, roughly 89% being singletons, with the ten largest covering 3% to 4.5%. The specimen was peripheral blood. The rearrangement links TRBV12-3 or TRBV12-4 to TRBJ1-1; a possible D gene is TRBD1 (6 bases). This TCR came from a man over 45 with acute or convalescent COVID-19. The CDR3 DNA reads as TGTGCCAGCAGTCTATGGACAGCGGAAGCTTTCTTT. Encoded protein: CASSLWTAEAFF.